Listed below are T cell receptor beta chains from one sample, sequenced in a study of regulatory T cells in long-lasting Graves disease. TCRdb recomputed calls from the multiplex PCR reads with MiXCR, one row per CDR3 protein. The sample lists about 440,000 distinct CDR3 sequences, 14% to 15% occurring once. These records were also assigned to another study, of T cells in Graves' hyperthyroidism and ophthalmopathy.

Sequencing used peripheral blood mononuclear cells (PBMCs), obtained at new diagnosis, from a patient treated with antithyroid drugs. The receptor source for this set is a woman under 40 with Graves disease. The CDR3 runs from the conserved cysteine through the conserved F or W. Fields, in order: J gene, V gene, clone size, D gene, CDR3 protein, CDR3 DNA. The D gene is left open where the match is weak. Rows give clone size only sometimes, using once, few, many, or a class for an expanded clone.

J gene: TRBJ2-7; V gene: TRBV6-5; clone size: NA; D gene: TRBD2; CDR3 protein: CASSYSNRAGGSEQYF; CDR3 DNA: TGTGCCAGCAGTTACTCTAACCGAGCGGGAGGTAGCGAGCAGTACTTC
J gene: TRBJ2-3; V gene: TRBV20-1; clone size: many; D gene: TRBD2; CDR3 protein: CSAPRLAESTDTQYF; CDR3 DNA: TGCAGTGCTCCTAGACTAGCGGAGAGCACAGATACGCAGTATTTT
J gene: TRBJ2-1; V gene: TRBV7-2; clone size: few; D gene: NA; CDR3 protein: CASSLYFSLYNEQFF; CDR3 DNA: TGTGCCAGCAGCTTATATTTTAGTCTATACAATGAGCAGTTCTTC
J gene: TRBJ2-3; V gene: TRBV7-3; clone size: few; D gene: NA; CDR3 protein: CASSLSPQGADTQYF; CDR3 DNA: TGTGCCAGCAGCTTATCCCCCCAGGGCGCAGATACGCAGTATTTT
J gene: TRBJ2-5; V gene: TRBV28; clone size: NA; D gene: NA; CDR3 protein: CASRTGAETQYF; CDR3 DNA: TGTGCCAGCAGAACGGGAGCGGAGACCCAGTACTTC
J gene: TRBJ2-1; V gene: TRBV27; clone size: many; D gene: NA; CDR3 protein: CASRRTGFSWNEQFF; CDR3 DNA: TGTGCCAGCAGAAGAACAGGGTTCAGTTGGAATGAGCAGTTCTTC
J gene: TRBJ1-2; V gene: TRBV7-2; clone size: few; D gene: NA; CDR3 protein: CASSLDISWNYGYTF; CDR3 DNA: TGTGCCAGCAGCTTAGATATTTCGTGGAACTATGGCTACACCTTC
J gene: TRBJ2-7; V gene: TRBV19; clone size: NA; D gene: NA; CDR3 protein: CASSRGGSYEQYF; CDR3 DNA: TGTGCCAGTAGTAGAGGGGGCTCCTACGAGCAGTACTTC
J gene: TRBJ2-3; V gene: TRBV5-1; clone size: many; D gene: TRBD2; CDR3 protein: CASSLVGLAGFTDTQYF; CDR3 DNA: TGCGCCAGCAGCTTGGTGGGACTAGCGGGATTCACAGATACGCAGTATTTT
J gene: TRBJ1-1; V gene: TRBV6-1; clone size: many; D gene: TRBD1; CDR3 protein: CASREGAVEAFF; CDR3 DNA: TGTGCCAGCAGGGAGGGGGCAGTTGAAGCTTTCTTT
J gene: TRBJ1-1; V gene: TRBV2; clone size: few; D gene: NA; CDR3 protein: CATEDSLNTEAFF; CDR3 DNA: TGTGCCACTGAGGATTCTTTGAACACTGAAGCTTTCTTT
J gene: TRBJ2-1; V gene: TRBV12-3/TRBV12-4; clone size: NA; D gene: TRBD2; CDR3 protein: CASRGLAGDYNEQFF; CDR3 DNA: TGTGCCAGCAGGGGACTAGCGGGGGACTACAATGAGCAGTTCTTC
J gene: TRBJ2-1; V gene: TRBV11-2; clone size: many; D gene: TRBD2; CDR3 protein: CASSPRLAGPNEQFF; CDR3 DNA: TGTGCCAGCAGCCCCCGACTAGCGGGACCCAATGAGCAGTTCTTC
J gene: TRBJ1-5; V gene: TRBV6-1; clone size: once; D gene: NA; CDR3 protein: CASSPVLVNQPKHF; CDR3 DNA: TGTGCCAGCAGTCCGGTTCTGGTCAATCAGCCCAAGCATTTT
J gene: TRBJ2-3; V gene: TRBV2; clone size: NA; D gene: TRBD2; CDR3 protein: CASRSEAGVATDTQYF; CDR3 DNA: TGTGCCAGTCGCTCAGAAGCGGGAGTAGCCACAGATACGCAGTATTTT
J gene: TRBJ2-1; V gene: TRBV20-1; clone size: many; D gene: NA; CDR3 protein: CSAIYNEQFF; CDR3 DNA: TGCAGTGCTATTTACAATGAGCAGTTCTTC
J gene: TRBJ1-5; V gene: TRBV19; clone size: NA; D gene: TRBD1; CDR3 protein: CASTTRTGSNQPQHF; CDR3 DNA: TGTGCCAGTACCACCCGGACAGGGAGCAATCAGCCCCAGCATTTT
J gene: TRBJ2-5; V gene: TRBV30; clone size: many; D gene: NA; CDR3 protein: CAWGGTEPEETQYF; CDR3 DNA: TGTGCCTGGGGGGGGACGGAACCCGAAGAGACCCAGTACTTC
J gene: TRBJ2-1; V gene: TRBV24-1; clone size: NA; D gene: TRBD1; CDR3 protein: CATSGGDRVHNEQFF; CDR3 DNA: TGTGCCACCAGTGGGGGCGACAGGGTCCACAATGAGCAGTTCTTC
J gene: TRBJ2-1; V gene: TRBV20-1; clone size: few; D gene: NA; CDR3 protein: CSARDVMNNGQFF; CDR3 DNA: TGCAGTGCTAGAGATGTGATGAACAATGGGCAGTTCTTC
J gene: TRBJ2-7; V gene: TRBV27; clone size: many; D gene: NA; CDR3 protein: CASSLTVGLNEQYF; CDR3 DNA: TGTGCCAGCAGTTTAACGGTGGGTTTGAACGAGCAGTACTTC
J gene: TRBJ2-7; V gene: TRBV6-5; clone size: many; D gene: TRBD2; CDR3 protein: CASSSPTGTSSDEQYF; CDR3 DNA: TGTGCCAGCAGTTCTCCTACCGGGACTAGCTCAGACGAGCAGTACTTC
J gene: TRBJ1-5; V gene: TRBV3-1; clone size: few; D gene: NA; CDR3 protein: CASSQGRVEGPQHF; CDR3 DNA: TGTGCCAGCAGTCAAGGGCGGGTAGAAGGGCCCCAGCATTTT
J gene: TRBJ2-1; V gene: TRBV15; clone size: many; D gene: NA; CDR3 protein: CATSTGLSSYNEQFF; CDR3 DNA: TGTGCCACCAGCACGGGGTTGAGCTCCTACAATGAGCAGTTCTTC
J gene: TRBJ2-7; V gene: TRBV20-1; clone size: NA; D gene: TRBD2; CDR3 protein: CSARQTGLAGEYF; CDR3 DNA: TGCAGTGCTAGACAGACCGGACTAGCGGGAGAGTACTTC
J gene: TRBJ2-1; V gene: TRBV7-9; clone size: few; D gene: NA; CDR3 protein: CASSLIDNEQFF; CDR3 DNA: TGTGCCAGCAGCTTGATTGACAATGAGCAGTTCTTC
J gene: TRBJ1-3; V gene: TRBV7-2; clone size: NA; D gene: NA; CDR3 protein: CASSLAGAGLVGNTIYF; CDR3 DNA: TGTGCCAGCAGCTTAGCGGGGGCAGGGTTGGTGGGAAACACCATATATTTT
J gene: TRBJ2-3; V gene: TRBV25-1; clone size: few; D gene: TRBD1; CDR3 protein: CASSPKRQGAGADTQYF; CDR3 DNA: TGTGCCAGCAGTCCCAAGAGACAGGGGGCGGGTGCAGATACGCAGTATTTT
J gene: TRBJ2-5; V gene: TRBV12-5; clone size: NA; D gene: TRBD2; CDR3 protein: CASAATGGGRETQYF; CDR3 DNA: TGTGCTAGTGCCGCTACGGGAGGGGGGAGAGAGACCCAGTACTTC
J gene: TRBJ2-3; V gene: TRBV19; clone size: NA; D gene: NA; CDR3 protein: CASSIDAGTGFGTQYF; CDR3 DNA: TGTGCCAGTAGTATAGATGCTGGAACAGGGTTCGGTACGCAGTATTTT
J gene: TRBJ2-3; V gene: TRBV7-9; clone size: NA; D gene: NA; CDR3 protein: CARPSWRQYF; CDR3 DNA: TGTGCCCGACCGTCCTGGAGGCAGTATTTT
J gene: TRBJ1-1; V gene: TRBV6-2/TRBV6-3; clone size: NA; D gene: NA; CDR3 protein: CASSYSRTGSVNTEAFF; CDR3 DNA: TGTGCCAGCAGTTACTCTAGAACAGGGAGTGTGAACACTGAAGCTTTCTTT
J gene: TRBJ2-6; V gene: TRBV28; clone size: few; D gene: NA; CDR3 protein: CASSLSPGTFGANVLTF; CDR3 DNA: TGTGCCAGCAGTTTATCTCCCGGGACATTTGGGGCCAACGTCCTGACTTTC
J gene: TRBJ1-2; V gene: TRBV29-1; clone size: few; D gene: TRBD1; CDR3 protein: CSVDAMGQNYGYTF; CDR3 DNA: TGCAGCGTTGACGCGATGGGACAGAACTATGGCTACACCTTC
J gene: TRBJ2-1; V gene: TRBV27; clone size: NA; D gene: NA; CDR3 protein: CASGRGASYNEQFF; CDR3 DNA: TGTGCCAGCGGGAGGGGGGCATCCTACAATGAGCAGTTCTTC
J gene: TRBJ2-5; V gene: TRBV29-1; clone size: many; D gene: TRBD2; CDR3 protein: CSVEGLAGYQETQYF; CDR3 DNA: TGCAGCGTTGAAGGACTAGCGGGCTACCAAGAGACCCAGTACTTC
J gene: TRBJ1-2; V gene: TRBV2; clone size: many; D gene: TRBD1; CDR3 protein: CASSLDRDDGYTF; CDR3 DNA: TGTGCCAGCAGTCTTGACAGGGACGATGGCTACACCTTC
J gene: TRBJ2-1; V gene: TRBV7-3; clone size: NA; D gene: NA; CDR3 protein: CASSPWDRGQKREAPAEQFF; CDR3 DNA: TGTGCCAGCAGCCCGTGGGACAGGGGCCAAAAGCGGGAGGCCCCGGCCGAGCAGTTCTTC
J gene: TRBJ2-7; V gene: TRBV5-1; clone size: NA; D gene: TRBD1; CDR3 protein: CASSVSRDRGPEQYF; CDR3 DNA: TGTGCCAGCAGCGTTAGCCGGGACAGGGGACCCGAGCAGTACTTC
J gene: TRBJ2-3; V gene: TRBV9; clone size: NA; D gene: TRBD2; CDR3 protein: CASSVSGSSGSNTDTQYF; CDR3 DNA: TGTGCCAGCAGCGTCTCAGGCTCTAGCGGGAGTAACACAGATACGCAGTATTTT
J gene: TRBJ1-4; V gene: TRBV6-5; clone size: many; D gene: NA; CDR3 protein: CASSLSGLSFPNITNEKLFF; CDR3 DNA: TGTGCCAGCAGTTTAAGTGGACTTAGCTTCCCCAATATAACTAATGAAAAACTGTTTTTT
J gene: TRBJ1-4; V gene: TRBV20-1; clone size: NA; D gene: NA; CDR3 protein: CSASPSVSREKLFF; CDR3 DNA: TGCAGTGCTAGCCCCTCAGTCTCTAGGGAAAAACTGTTTTTT
J gene: TRBJ2-1; V gene: TRBV6-1; clone size: many; D gene: NA; CDR3 protein: CASRGEGERGYNEQFF; CDR3 DNA: TGTGCCAGCAGAGGAGAGGGGGAGAGGGGCTACAATGAGCAGTTCTTC
J gene: TRBJ1-6; V gene: TRBV6-1; clone size: many; D gene: TRBD1; CDR3 protein: CASSDNRGRSPLHF; CDR3 DNA: TGTGCCAGCAGTGATAACAGGGGGCGGTCACCCCTCCACTTT
J gene: TRBJ1-2; V gene: TRBV13; clone size: NA; D gene: NA; CDR3 protein: CASSLQKTDGYTF; CDR3 DNA: TGTGCCAGCAGCTTGCAGAAGACAGATGGCTACACCTTC
J gene: TRBJ2-3; V gene: TRBV14; clone size: few; D gene: NA; CDR3 protein: CASSQPPRAGPDTQYF; CDR3 DNA: TGTGCCAGCAGCCAACCGCCTAGGGCCGGTCCAGATACGCAGTATTTT
J gene: TRBJ1-1; V gene: TRBV18; clone size: many; D gene: NA; CDR3 protein: CASSPQPGTEAFF; CDR3 DNA: TGTGCCAGCTCACCACAACCGGGCACTGAAGCTTTCTTT
J gene: TRBJ1-6; V gene: TRBV5-1; clone size: many; D gene: NA; CDR3 protein: CASSLYPGNNSPLHF; CDR3 DNA: TGCGCCAGCAGCTTGTACCCAGGGAATAATTCACCCCTCCACTTT
J gene: TRBJ2-3; V gene: TRBV18; clone size: many; D gene: NA; CDR3 protein: CASSLDSAGDTQYF; CDR3 DNA: TGTGCCAGCTCCCTGGACAGTGCGGGGGATACGCAGTATTTT
J gene: TRBJ2-7; V gene: TRBV13; clone size: NA; D gene: TRBD1; CDR3 protein: CASSLGFQGALYEQYF; CDR3 DNA: TGTGCCAGCAGCTTAGGCTTCCAGGGGGCGCTTTACGAGCAGTACTTC
J gene: TRBJ2-7; V gene: TRBV4-1; clone size: few; D gene: TRBD2; CDR3 protein: CASSQEGGLAGYEQYF; CDR3 DNA: TGCGCCAGCAGCCAAGAGGGGGGACTAGCCGGCTACGAGCAGTACTTC
J gene: TRBJ2-3; V gene: TRBV30; clone size: many; D gene: NA; CDR3 protein: CACFAGSLTDTQYF; CDR3 DNA: TGTGCCTGTTTTGCCGGATCTCTCACAGATACGCAGTATTTT
J gene: TRBJ1-1; V gene: TRBV9; clone size: NA; D gene: NA; CDR3 protein: CASSVDGTGNTEAFF; CDR3 DNA: TGTGCCAGCAGCGTAGACGGGACGGGGAACACTGAAGCTTTCTTT